This paragraph reports one TCR beta chain. This specimen belongs to a study of T-cell reconstitution after alpha-beta-depleted transplantation in children. CDR1 is SGHAT, CDR2 FQNNGV, per germline. CDR3 length: 13 residues. Germline trimming cut 6 bases from V and 1 base from J; bases unmatched to any gene: 2. Unique molecular identifiers tagged the TCRbeta library. TCRdb reprocessed the PCR reads with MiXCR, giving one entry per CDR3 protein. The data contain hundreds of thousands of distinct CDR3 sequences, approximately 15% of them singletons. The TCR comes from a human donor who donated a stem cell graft to a child with acute myeloid leukemia. The source was PBMCs from the stem cell graft donor, collected from the stem cell graft. The chain joins TRBV11-2 to TRBJ2-7; the match to TRBD2 covers 8 bases. CDR3 bases: TGTGCCAGCAGGGCTAGCGGGTCCTACGAGCAGTACGTC. It codes for CASRASGSYEQYV.